Given below is one T cell receptor beta chain in context. Its antigen specificity is not known. Base qualities are not provided; no much larger clone lies one nucleotide away. The sample comes from a study of blood T cell repertoires in COVID-19 (dated by TCRdb to the early 2020s). Notes on the research overall: Collaborator samples came from the United States, Italy and Spain and covered acute and convalescent phases of COVID-19. The sample metadata nearly always contained a de-identified subject ID, COVID-19 status, age in years and sex. The samples were drawn from two sources: the first 160 participants of the ongoing ImmuneRACE study, and approximately 1,300 subjects contributed by 6 global collaborators. The prospective study material was composed of cDNA or gDNA derived from T cells, B-cell-depleted T cells, or PBMCs. Where available, HLA class I and class II types were taken from metadata supplied by the sample provider and were not determined by assay-based typing. The repertoires were released in a freely available public database intended as a resource for research on the immune response to SARS-CoV-2. Subjects who had been exposed to COVID-19, were actively infected with it, or had recovered from it provided the deeply sampled blood TCRbeta repertoires that made up the dataset.

Looking up the germline V gene yields CDR1 KGHSH and CDR2 LQKENI. The CDR3 spans 15 residues, from the cysteine through the phenylalanine. Here the CDR3 DNA is all that survives: 45 bases in frame from base 1. Relative to germline, V is missing 4 bases and J is missing 7 bases, with 8 bases of the junction outside any gene match. TCRbeta CDR3 regions were amplified from genomic DNA using the immunoSEQ Assay, a bias-controlled multiplex PCR. Per the authors' processing: The number of nucleated cells in each sample was estimated from the amplification of reference gene primers within the assay. To quantify the absolute abundance of each unique TCRbeta CDR3 rearrangement, sequence reads were collapsed and filtered. For each sample, productive Simpson clonality was calculated by taking the square root of Simpson's diversity index across productive rearrangements. What TCRdb holds here is the immuneACCESS table cut down to in-frame rearrangements. Part of the clones is not present; checked against another copy, under half of the missing clones reflect an unresolved V gene, and the others are unexplained. That table gives V, J and clone size, and the DNA gave D and trimming. The table for this sample lists 250,000 to 300,000 clones; 86% of them were counted only once. The top ten constitute over 9.5% of the sample.

Study-level results and caveats: Clinical and demographic metadata were provided uncurated, with the amount varying by source and participant.

One collaborating source in Seattle enrolled patients while the patients were actively infected and followed the patients over time throughout the course of disease. Each collaborating institution followed its own protocols to collect whole blood in K2EDTA tubes. For TCRbeta analysis, collaborators shipped samples in one of three forms: frozen whole blood, isolated PBMCs, or DNA extracted from either of those sample types. This chain is built from TRBV18 and TRBJ2-2; 8 bases in the junction line up with TRBD1. The receptor was derived from a woman in her thirties with COVID-19, enrolled during active disease. Sequenced material: peripheral blood. The sequenced DNA: TGTGCCAGCTCACGAGGCGCAGGGGGCGACGGGGAGCTGTTTTTT. Translated, this gives CASSRGAGGDGELFF.